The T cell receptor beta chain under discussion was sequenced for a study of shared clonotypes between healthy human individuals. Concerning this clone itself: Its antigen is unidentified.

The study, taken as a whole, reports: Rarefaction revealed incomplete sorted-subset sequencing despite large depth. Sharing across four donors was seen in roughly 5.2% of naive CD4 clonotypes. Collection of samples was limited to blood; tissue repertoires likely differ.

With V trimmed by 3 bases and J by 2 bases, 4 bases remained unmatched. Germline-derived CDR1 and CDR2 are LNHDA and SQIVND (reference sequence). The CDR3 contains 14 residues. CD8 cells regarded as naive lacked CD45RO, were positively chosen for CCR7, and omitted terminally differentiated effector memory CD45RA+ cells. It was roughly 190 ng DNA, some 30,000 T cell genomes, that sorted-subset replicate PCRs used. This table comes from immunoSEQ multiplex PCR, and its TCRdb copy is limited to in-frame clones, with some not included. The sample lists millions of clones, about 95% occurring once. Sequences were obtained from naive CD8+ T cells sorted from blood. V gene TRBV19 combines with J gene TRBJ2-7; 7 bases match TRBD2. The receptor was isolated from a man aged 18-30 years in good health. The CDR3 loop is CASSMTGTTYEQYF. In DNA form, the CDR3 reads TGTGCCAGTAGTATGACGGGGACTACCTACGAGCAGTACTTC.